This T cell receptor beta chain stems from a study of T cell repertoires in cytomegalovirus infection. For the study at large: Newly reported HLA-C-restricted and thoroughly characterized HLA-B-restricted CMV epitopes were employed. Public TCR beta signature analysis indicated the presence of both CMV infection and matching HLA type.

Study-wide findings and caveats: Pooled public TCR beta family frequency picked out CMV carriers with the relevant HLA. Dominating the ex vivo response were TCR beta clonotypes that were CMV-specific and HLA-C-restricted.

This clonotype was recorded a few times. Its antigen is as yet unknown. TCRdb analysed the reads with MiXCR anew, one entry per CDR3 protein. Of around 430,000 distinct CDR3 sequences listed, roughly 43% are singletons. The sequenced sample was cultured PBMCs, obtained from culture after CMV antigen stimulation. The receptor comes from a human donor in good health (CMV status not recorded). Some clones in this sample may be carry-over from other donors' samples.

The CDR3 coding sequence is TGCGCCAGCAGCCAAGATGTGGGGGGACAGAAGTATGGCTACACCTTC. Its protein is CASSQDVGGQKYGYTF. This chain links TRBV4-1 with TRBJ1-2, with TRBD1 matching 7 bases. CDR3 length equals 16 residues. The J segment lost 5 bases and the V segment lost 0 bases, leaving 9 bases of the junction unmatched. Germline V CDR1 and CDR2: MGHRA, YSYEKL.